This T cell receptor beta chain is from a study of blood T cells in healthy people across ages. A single count supports this clonotype. A second PCR of about 7 to 12 cycles used a sample-barcoded 5' primer and a J-beta primer mix. TCRdb recomputed calls from the 5' RACE reads with MiXCR, one row per CDR3 protein. The table lists 850,000 to 1,000,000 distinct CDR3 sequences, 45% to 50% of them singletons, with roughly 13% in the top ten. This CDR3 region has 14 residues. The V end was cut by 8 bases, the J end by 1 base, with 13 bases between. This chain links TRBV12-3 or TRBV12-4 with TRBJ2-3; D uncertain. The material sequenced was blood. The TCR comes from a man between 25 and 39 years old in good health. The CDR3 loop is CASGGIRGTDTQYF. CDR3 coding DNA: TGTGCCAGCGGCGGCATAAGGGGCACAGATACGCAGTATTTT.